This T cell receptor beta chain came from a study of T cells after yellow fever vaccination. A single record per CDR3 protein comes from TCRdb applying MiXCR to the 5' RACE reads. This table holds some 670,000 distinct CDR3 sequences, over 9% found once. Germline V lookup: CDR1 SGHRS, CDR2 YFSETQ. The CDR3 is 15 amino acids. V lost 0 bases and J lost 5, with 14 bases in between. The V and J genes are TRBV5-1 and TRBJ2-5; TRBD1 is a possible D gene (5 bases). The source material was PBMCs, sampled on the day of the yellow fever booster vaccination. The TCR sequence derives from a man aged 30 to 45 who received the YFV17D yellow fever vaccine. CDR3 residues: CASSLAARDAETQYF. For the CDR3, the DNA is TGCGCCAGCAGCTTGGCCGCCAGGGATGCGGAGACCCAGTACTTC.